The 23 T cell receptor beta chains below come from one sample, sequenced in a study of early T cells in non-severe SARS-CoV-2 infection. TCRdb re-derived calls from the 5' RACE reads in MiXCR, one entry per CDR3 protein. The sample carries roughly 66,000 distinct CDR3 sequences, approximately 8.3% recorded once. The sequencing input was whole blood. These receptors came from an adult who was a healthcare worker with PCR-confirmed SARS-CoV-2 infection or an uninfected control (not recorded which).

This clonotype was detected a few times. This rearrangement joins TRBV20-1 to TRBJ2-2; possible D gene TRBD1, 6 bases. This CDR3 has 14 residues. Germline V gives CDR1 DFQATT, CDR2 SNEGSKA (reference sequence). V was clipped by 2 bases and J by 2 bases, with 9 bases between them. The CDR3 reads CSARRDTNTGELFF. For the CDR3, the DNA is TGCAGTGCTAGACGGGACACCAACACCGGGGAGCTGTTTTTT.

This clonotype has more than one count but fewer than ten. This chain links TRBV28 with TRBJ2-7, with TRBD1 matching over 10 bases. The germline gives CDR1 MDHEN, CDR2 SYDVKM. V lost 10 bases and J lost 0; bases outside the gene matches: 3. The CDR3 sequence is 13 residues long. The CDR3 is CATGTGVSYEQYF. The CDR3 DNA follows: TGTGCCACCGGGACAGGGGTCTCCTACGAGCAGTACTTC.

This clonotype has only a few counts. The chain links TRBV7-9 to TRBJ2-2; the D is unclear. Germline loops: CDR1 SEHNR, CDR2 FQNEAQ (reference sequence). This CDR3 is built from 13 residues. Deletions cut 2 bases from V and 5 bases from J, with 6 bases between. The CDR3 bases are TGTGCCAGCAGCTTATATCAGACCGGGGAGCTGTTTTTT. Translated, it gives CASSLYQTGELFF.

This clonotype was detected a few times. The V and J genes are TRBV7-2 and TRBJ2-1, with D perhaps TRBD2 (6 bases). The V gene lost 0 bases and the J gene lost 5 bases, with 11 bases spanning the gap. CDR1 and CDR2 from the germline V gene are SGHTA and FQGNSA. The CDR3 has 15 residues. DNA of the CDR3: TGTGCCAGCAGCTTAGCCACTAGCCTTGACAATGAGCAGTTCTTC. Translating gives CASSLATSLDNEQFF.

This clonotype was counted a few times. The chain has TRBV4-2 and TRBJ2-7; D gene uncertain. The V gene's germline CDR1 is LGHNA and CDR2 YNFKEQ. CDR3 length: 12 residues. Trimming left V 0 bases short and J 12 bases short, with 12 bases between. Here the CDR3 DNA reads TGTGCCAGCAGCCAAGATCGAGGTGGTCTGTACTTC. This gives the protein CASSQDRGGLYF.

This clonotype was seen a handful of times. Here the CDR3 reads CSARSYRELFF. The CDR3 bases are TGCAGTGCTAGATCGTACAGGGAGCTGTTTTTT. The V gene is TRBV20-1, the J gene TRBJ2-2; D unresolved. Germline V gene sequence: CDR1 DFQATT, CDR2 SNEGSKA (reference sequence). With 2 bases removed from V and 9 bases from J, the gap between germline ends came to 7 bases. The CDR3 has 11 residues.

This clonotype was seen more than once but under ten times. The chain uses TRBV9 and TRBJ2-3, with 9 nucleotides matching TRBD2. Germline-derived CDR1 and CDR2 are SGDLS and YYNGEE. Trimming took 0 bases from V and 3 from J; bases not matched to a gene: 2. CDR3 length equals 15 residues. The CDR3 sequence is CASSVASGITDTQYF. CDR3 bases: TGTGCCAGCAGCGTAGCTAGCGGGATAACAGATACGCAGTATTTT. The variable domain in full, completed from reference TRBV9 and TRBJ2-3, reads DSGVTQTPKHLITATGQRVTLRCSPRSGDLSVYWYQQSLDQGLQFLIQYYNGEERAKGNILERFSAQQFPDLHSELNLSSLELGDSALYFCASSVASGITDTQYFGPGTRLTVL.

This clonotype turned up a few times. The rearrangement links TRBV20-1 to TRBJ2-5; D not certain. Germline V gene sequence: CDR1 DFQATT, CDR2 SNEGSKA (reference sequence). This CDR3 contains 14 residues. Trimming cost V 1 base and J 5 bases, with 14 bases left between them. The CDR3 region is CSARAPSLRETQYF. In DNA, the CDR3 is TGCAGTGCTAGAGCTCCATCCCTTCGGGAGACCCAGTACTTC.

This clonotype turned up a few times. The rearrangement links TRBV7-9 to TRBJ2-1, with D unclear. The length of the CDR3 is 13 residues. The germline V gene encodes CDR1 SEHNR and CDR2 FQNEAQ (reference sequence). V was trimmed by 4 bases and J by 9 bases, leaving 13 bases between them. CDR3 nucleotides: TGTGCCAGCAGCTCCACGTCGGGTGGTGAGCAGTTCTTC. As protein: CASSSTSGGEQFF.

The chain is built from TRBV20-1 and TRBJ1-2, with 9 bases identical to TRBD1. Germline V gives CDR1 DFQATT, CDR2 SNEGSKA (reference sequence). The V gene end was trimmed by 4 bases and the J gene end by 8 bases; junction bases not matched to a gene: 14. The CDR3 contains 15 residues. The CDR3 region has the DNA TGCAGTGCTACCCCACCCGGGACAGGGAGTGACGGCTACACCTTC. Its protein is CSATPPGTGSDGYTF.

V is TRBV20-1 and J is TRBJ2-5; TRBD1 matches 7 bases. The germline V gene encodes CDR1 DFQATT and CDR2 SNEGSKA (reference sequence). The V and J ends lost 6 bases and 3 bases, in that order; junction bases with no gene match: 13. This CDR3 has 15 amino acids. The CDR3 here is CSAPTYRGPKETQYF. In nucleotides, the CDR3 is TGCAGTGCGCCGACCTACAGGGGCCCGAAAGAGACCCAGTACTTC.

This clonotype occurred many times. This chain links TRBV29-1 with TRBJ1-2, with D possibly matching TRBD1 (5 bases). The CDR3 consists of 14 residues. The germline CDR1 and CDR2 sequences are SQVTM and ANQGSEA. The germline V and J ends were trimmed by 0 bases and 6 bases, with 14 bases remaining between them. The CDR3 loop is CSVEDRDGRHGYTF. The CDR3 DNA follows: TGCAGCGTTGAAGATCGGGACGGACGTCATGGCTACACCTTC.

This clonotype was seen more than once but under ten times. The chain joins TRBV5-1 to TRBJ2-2; TRBD2 aligns across 13 bases. The CDR3 is 16 amino acids. The germline gives CDR1 SGHRS, CDR2 YFSETQ. The ends lost 3 bases at V and 4 bases at J; junction bases unmatched: 3. In DNA form, the CDR3 reads TGCGCCAGCAGCTGGACTAGCGGGAGTGGCACCGGGGAGCTGTTTTTT. Translating it yields CASSWTSGSGTGELFF.

The rearrangement links TRBV20-1 to TRBJ1-2, with D perhaps matching TRBD1 (6 bases). V lost 3 bases to trimming and J lost 8 bases, with 19 bases between them. The germline V gene has CDR1 DFQATT and CDR2 SNEGSKA (reference sequence). This CDR3 contains 14 residues. CDR3 nucleotides: TGCAGTGCTAGTATACAGGGCGGATCTCAAGGCTACACCTTC. As protein: CSASIQGGSQGYTF.

Relative to its sample, this clonotype is medium-sized. The chain employs TRBV7-8 and TRBJ2-1; no definite D call. Deletions cut 5 bases from V and 3 bases from J, with 8 bases between. Germline CDR1 is SGHVS and CDR2 is FQNEAQ. The CDR3 has 13 residues. The CDR3 loop is CASSRTLYNEQFF. The CDR3 DNA follows: TGTGCCAGCAGCCGAACTCTCTACAATGAGCAGTTCTTC.

The CDR3, as DNA: TGTGCCAGCAGTGAGACTACGAACACCGGGGAGCTGTTTTTT. Its protein product is CASSETTNTGELFF. V usage is TRBV2 and J usage is TRBJ2-2; possibly TRBD2 for D (5 bases). Germline CDR1 SNHLY, CDR2 FYNNEI. The CDR3 has 14 residues. V lost 3 bases to trimming and J lost 0 bases, with 5 bases between them.

The chain uses TRBV18 and TRBJ2-2; 11 bases agree with TRBD2. Germline values: CDR1 KGHSH, CDR2 LQKENI. J was trimmed by 4 bases and V by 5 bases; bases with no gene match: 3. The CDR3 length is 15 residues. The CDR3 region is CASSETSGTTGELFF. Here the CDR3 DNA reads TGTGCCAGCTCAGAGACTAGCGGGACCACCGGGGAGCTGTTTTTT.

This clonotype was seen only a few times. The gene calls are TRBV20-1 and TRBJ2-1; a weak D match, TRBD2 (6 bases). Per germline, CDR1 DFQATT and CDR2 SNEGSKA (reference sequence). This CDR3 spans 12 amino acids. Deletions cut 4 bases from V and 14 bases from J, with 18 bases between. In nucleotides, the CDR3 is TGCAGTGCTACCTCTATCGGCGGGATTGAGTTCTTC. Residues: CSATSIGGIEFF.

This chain connects TRBV20-1 to TRBJ2-5; weak D call: TRBD1 (7 bases). Germline CDR1 DFQATT, CDR2 SNEGSKA (reference sequence). Trimming took 2 bases from V and 4 from J, leaving 8 bases between them. The CDR3 is made up of 12 amino acids. This chain's CDR3 is CSARQGGETQYF. The DNA of the CDR3 is TGCAGTGCTAGACAGGGGGGAGAGACCCAGTACTTC.

This clonotype was observed many times. The chain recombines TRBV29-1 with TRBJ2-3; 16 bases line up with TRBD2. The germline CDR1 and CDR2 sequences are SQVTM and ANQGSEA. The CDR3 runs 17 residues. Losses at the gene ends were 7 bases for V and 4 bases for J; bases not matched to a gene: 11. The CDR3 bases are TGCAGCGCCGGGACTAGCGGGAGGGCCCGTTTGGCAGATACGCAGTATTTT. Its protein product is CSAGTSGRARLADTQYF.

The rearrangement uses TRBV19 and TRBJ2-1; 7 positions agree with TRBD1. Germline CDR1 and CDR2: LNHDA and SQIVND (reference sequence). Germline trimming cut 9 bases from V and 6 bases from J; bases unmatched to any gene: 11. The CDR3 is 14 residues long. The CDR3 sequence: CASKGQSGGNEQFF. CDR3 DNA sequence: TGTGCCAGCAAGGGACAGTCAGGTGGCAATGAGCAGTTCTTC.

In its sample, this clonotype ranks as medium-sized. The chain combines TRBV11-3 with TRBJ2-1; 8 nucleotides match TRBD1. The CDR3 has 16 residues. After removal of 0 bases from V and 0 bases from J, the junction contained 1 base not matched to a gene. CDR1 is SGHNT and CDR2 is YENEEA in the germline V gene. CDR3 nucleotides: TGTGCCAGCAGCTTAGACGGACAGGGCTCCTACAATGAGCAGTTCTTC. It yields the protein CASSLDGQGSYNEQFF. Looking up the rest from reference TRBV11-3 and TRBJ2-1 gives the full variable domain: EAGVVQSPRYKIIEKKQPVAFWCNPISGHNTLYWYLQNLGQGPELLIRYENEEAVDDSQLPKDRFSAERLKGVDSTLKIQPAELGDSAVYLCASSLDGQGSYNEQFFGPGTRLTVL.

The rearrangement uses TRBV5-1 and TRBJ2-3; 8 bases fit TRBD2. The ends lost 2 bases at V and 2 bases at J; junction bases unmatched: 13. This CDR3 spans 18 amino acids. The germline gives CDR1 SGHRS, CDR2 YFSETQ. CDR3 DNA: TGCGCCAGCAGCTTCCGACTGGCGGGAGGTGGCCTCACAGATACGCAGTATTTT. Protein: CASSFRLAGGGLTDTQYF.